A selection of T cell receptor beta chains follows, all from one sample in a study of T cell changes during pregnancy in multiple sclerosis. Profiled with immunoSEQ multiplex PCR; TCRdb holds only in-frame clones, not every one. There are some 40,000 clones in the sample; roughly 90% occur only once, and roughly 29% lies in the top ten. This sample comprised CD8+ T cells from peripheral blood mononuclear cells, obtained before pregnancy. The receptors derive from a female donor with multiple sclerosis, enrolled in a pregnancy study. Each CDR3 is given without its conserved first and last residue.

J gene | V gene | CDR3 protein
TRBJ1-4 | TRBV27 | ASSSLVTGALNEKLF
TRBJ1-1 | TRBV19 | ASSLLRGTEAF
TRBJ2-5 | TRBV5-6 | ASSPDRGQETQY
TRBJ1-3 | TRBV7-9 | ASSEGQGRLGNTIY
TRBJ2-1 | TRBV29-1 | SVEVADRGGNEQF
TRBJ1-1 | TRBV7-9 | ASSLGQSNTEAF
TRBJ2-3 | TRBV5-5 | ASSPRWSGGDTDTQY
TRBJ2-1 | TRBV20-1 | SARSNEQF
TRBJ1-2 | TRBV6-5 | ASSPLDRGNYGYT
TRBJ1-1 | TRBV7-9 | ASSLGGGQNTEAF
TRBJ1-2 | TRBV9 | ATEGRYGYT
TRBJ2-7 | TRBV5-1 | ASSPEQGAIYEQY
TRBJ2-1 | TRBV4-2 | ASSQYLAGGPRDNEQF
TRBJ2-7 | TRBV30 | AWSVGAGSYEQY
TRBJ1-6 | TRBV23-1 | ASSQSPGYNSPLH
TRBJ1-5 | TRBV19 | ATRRGQGPLYSNQPQH
TRBJ1-1 | TRBV7-9 | ASSLGGLTEAF
TRBJ2-3 | TRBV27 | TSSLFSGVGDTQY
TRBJ2-7 | TRBV6-5 | ASSVRGSYEQY
TRBJ2-2 | TRBV27 | ASSLFGEYGELF
TRBJ2-3 | TRBV9 | ASSLTSGGRTDTQY
TRBJ1-1 | TRBV5-1 | ASSWRGEAF
TRBJ1-6 | TRBV9 | ASSGTGSIPLH